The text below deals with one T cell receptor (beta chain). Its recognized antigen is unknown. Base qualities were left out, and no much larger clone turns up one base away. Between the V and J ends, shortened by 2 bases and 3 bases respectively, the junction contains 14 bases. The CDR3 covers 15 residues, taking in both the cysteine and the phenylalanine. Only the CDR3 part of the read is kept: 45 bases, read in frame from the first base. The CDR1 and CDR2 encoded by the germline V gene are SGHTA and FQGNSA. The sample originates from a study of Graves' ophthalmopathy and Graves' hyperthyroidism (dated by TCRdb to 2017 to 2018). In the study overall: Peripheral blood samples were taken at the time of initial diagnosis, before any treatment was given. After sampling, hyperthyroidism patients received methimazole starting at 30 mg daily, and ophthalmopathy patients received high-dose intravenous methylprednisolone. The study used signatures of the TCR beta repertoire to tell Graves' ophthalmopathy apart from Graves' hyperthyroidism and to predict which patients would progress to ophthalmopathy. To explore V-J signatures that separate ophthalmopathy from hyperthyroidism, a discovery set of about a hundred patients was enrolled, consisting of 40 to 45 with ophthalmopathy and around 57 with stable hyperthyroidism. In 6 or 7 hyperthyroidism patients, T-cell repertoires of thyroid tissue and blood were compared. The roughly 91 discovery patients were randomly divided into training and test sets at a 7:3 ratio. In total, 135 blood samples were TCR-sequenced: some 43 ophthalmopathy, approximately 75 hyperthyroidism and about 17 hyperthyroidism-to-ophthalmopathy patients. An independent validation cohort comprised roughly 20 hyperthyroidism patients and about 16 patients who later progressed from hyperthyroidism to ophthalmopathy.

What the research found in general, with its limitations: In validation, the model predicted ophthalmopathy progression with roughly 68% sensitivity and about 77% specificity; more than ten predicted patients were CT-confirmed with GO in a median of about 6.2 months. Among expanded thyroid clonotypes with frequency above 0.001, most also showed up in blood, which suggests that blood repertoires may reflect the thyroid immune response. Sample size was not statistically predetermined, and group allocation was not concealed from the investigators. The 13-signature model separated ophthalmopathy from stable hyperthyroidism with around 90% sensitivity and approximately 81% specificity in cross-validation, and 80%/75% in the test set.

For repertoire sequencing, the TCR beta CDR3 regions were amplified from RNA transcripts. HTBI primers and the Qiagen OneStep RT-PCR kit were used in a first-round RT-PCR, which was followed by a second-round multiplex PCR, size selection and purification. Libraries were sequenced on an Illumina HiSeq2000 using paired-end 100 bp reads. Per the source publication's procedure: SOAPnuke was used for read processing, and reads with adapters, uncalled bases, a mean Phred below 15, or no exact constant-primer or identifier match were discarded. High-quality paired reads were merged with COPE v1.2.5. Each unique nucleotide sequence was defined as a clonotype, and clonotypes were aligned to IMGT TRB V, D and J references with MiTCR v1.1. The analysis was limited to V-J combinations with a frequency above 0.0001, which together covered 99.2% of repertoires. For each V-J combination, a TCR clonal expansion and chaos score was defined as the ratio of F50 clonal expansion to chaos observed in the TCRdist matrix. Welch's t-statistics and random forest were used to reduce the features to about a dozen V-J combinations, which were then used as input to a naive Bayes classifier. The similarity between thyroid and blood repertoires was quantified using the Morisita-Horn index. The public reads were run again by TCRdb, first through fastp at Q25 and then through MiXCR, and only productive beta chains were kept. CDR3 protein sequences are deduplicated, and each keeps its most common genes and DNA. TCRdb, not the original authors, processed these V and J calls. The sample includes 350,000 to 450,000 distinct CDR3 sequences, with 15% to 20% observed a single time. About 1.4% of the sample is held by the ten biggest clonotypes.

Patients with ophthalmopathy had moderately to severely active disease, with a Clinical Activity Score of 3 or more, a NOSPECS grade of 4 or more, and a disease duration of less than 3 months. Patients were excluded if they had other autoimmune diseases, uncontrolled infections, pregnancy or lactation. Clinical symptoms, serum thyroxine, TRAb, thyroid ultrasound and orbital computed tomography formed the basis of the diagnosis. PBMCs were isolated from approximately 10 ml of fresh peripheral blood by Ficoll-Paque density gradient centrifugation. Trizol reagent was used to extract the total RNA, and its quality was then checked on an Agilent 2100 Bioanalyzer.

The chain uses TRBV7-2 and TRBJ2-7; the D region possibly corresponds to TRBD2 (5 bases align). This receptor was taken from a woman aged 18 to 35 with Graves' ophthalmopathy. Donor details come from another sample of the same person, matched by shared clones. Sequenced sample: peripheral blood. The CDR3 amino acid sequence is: CASSLITAADYEQYF. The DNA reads TGTGCCAGCAGCTTAATCACCGCAGCGGACTACGAGCAGTACTTC.